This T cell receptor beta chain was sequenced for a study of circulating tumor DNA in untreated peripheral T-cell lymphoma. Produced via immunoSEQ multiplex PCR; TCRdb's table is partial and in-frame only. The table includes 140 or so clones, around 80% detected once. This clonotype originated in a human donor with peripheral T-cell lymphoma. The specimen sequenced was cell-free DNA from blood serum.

Here the CDR3 DNA reads TGTGCCAGCAGCTTACCGGATAGCTCCTACGGTACAGATACGCAGTATTTT. Protein product: CASSLPDSSYGTDTQYF. The chain links TRBV5-6 to TRBJ2-3; no clear D. CDR3 length: 17 residues. V was shortened by 2 bases and J by 3 bases, with 19 bases between the two germline ends. Germline V gene lookup returns CDR1 SGHDT and CDR2 YYEEEE.